This TCR beta chain was profiled in a study of neurological immune-mediated disorders. Time point indicated: longitudinal time-point 2. TCRdb itself ran the 5' RACE reads through MiXCR, one entry per CDR3 protein. Of around 49,000 distinct CDR3 sequences listed, about an eighth were seen once; the top ten hold roughly 4.8%. This clonotype was recorded many times. Sequencing was performed on PBMCs. This receptor was obtained from a male donor with HTLV-1-associated myelopathy (HAM/TSP).

CDR3 in amino acids: CASSLVIEGNEQYF. DNA of the CDR3: TGTGCCAGCAGCTTAGTTATTGAGGGGAACGAGCAGTACTTC. J is TRBJ2-7 and V is TRBV7-8, with D tentatively TRBD1 or TRBD2 (5 bases each). The V gene's germline CDR1 is SGHVS and CDR2 FQNEAQ. The length of the CDR3 is 14 residues. Between the trimmed V and J ends, which lost 1 base and 5 bases, there was a span of 12 bases.